This T cell receptor beta chain was observed in a study of cytomegalovirus exposure and HLA in healthy donors. Points on this clone: Its antigen is unknown.

V trimming: 2 bases; J trimming: 4 bases; junction bases outside the gene matches: 10. Germline lookup yields CDR1 SGHAT and CDR2 FQDESV (reference sequence). CDR3 length: 18 amino acids. Vbeta (60) and Jbeta (13) primers were used in the PCR. Assay: immunoSEQ multiplex PCR; the TCRdb copy retains only in-frame clones and omits some. The sample includes 100,000 to 150,000 clones, roughly 89% of them seen just once. Study-wide results and limits: It was reported that the classifier diagnosed cytomegalovirus status with high specificity and sensitivity in both the original and validation cohorts. The sole available immune exposure information was CMV serostatus. When analyzed later, the rates of TCR association showed variation by HLA locus, with DRB1 the most and HLA-C the fewest.

The TCR comes from a young woman in good health and CMV-seronegative. The V and J genes are TRBV11-1 and TRBJ2-2; 10 nucleotides agree with TRBD1. The specimen sequenced was PBMCs. This chain's CDR3 is CASSLFERDRGVTGELFF. The CDR3 coding sequence is TGTGCCAGCAGCTTATTCGAGCGGGACAGGGGCGTCACCGGGGAGCTGTTTTTT.